The TCR beta chain described here comes from a study of beta chain features in type 1 diabetes. At the level of the study: On cell yields, gender and age, patients and healthy donors were similar. Study-wide results and caveats: TCRB CDR3s from Type 1 diabetes patients were moderately but significantly shorter in all four CD4+ subsets. The study notes PCR might favor shorter templates equally in patients and controls. The naive, central memory and Treg TCRB repertoires of patients appeared to be more similar to one another than those of healthy donors.

At least ten counts were recorded for this clone. Its antigen is not identified. cDNA synthesis used the whole RNA isolate, giving expressed TCRB sequences. Profiled with immunoSEQ multiplex PCR; TCRdb holds only in-frame clones, not every one. This table has around 310,000 clones, around an eighth appearing once. This CDR3 spans 11 amino acids. Germline V CDR1 and CDR2: SQVTM, ANQGSEA. Trimming left V 2 bases short and J 6 bases short, with 8 bases between. CD45RO/CCR7/CD25/CD127/CD95/CD27 sorting isolated CD4+ naive, central memory, regulatory and stem cell-like memory cells. The chain couples TRBV29-1 to TRBJ2-7; no reliable D call. The sequence derives from a woman between 18 and 29 years old with type 1 diabetes. The sample comprised naive CD4+ T cells from blood. The CDR3 DNA reads as TGCAGCGTTGAACTAGGTCCCGAGCAGTACTTC. It codes for CSVELGPEQYF.